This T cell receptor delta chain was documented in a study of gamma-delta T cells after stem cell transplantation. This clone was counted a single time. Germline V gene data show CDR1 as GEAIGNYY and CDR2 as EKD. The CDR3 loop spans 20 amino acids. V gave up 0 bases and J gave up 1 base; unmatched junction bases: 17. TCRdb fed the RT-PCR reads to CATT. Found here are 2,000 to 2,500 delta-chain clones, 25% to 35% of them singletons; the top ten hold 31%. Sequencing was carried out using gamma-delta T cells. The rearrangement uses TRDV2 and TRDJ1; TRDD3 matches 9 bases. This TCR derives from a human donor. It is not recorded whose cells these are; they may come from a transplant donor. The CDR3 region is CACDTVGTPILGEATDKLIF. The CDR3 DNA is TGTGCCTGTGACACCGTTGGGACGCCCATACTGGGGGAAGCCACCGATAAACTCATCTTT.